Listed below are T cell receptor beta chains from one sample, sequenced in a study of cytotoxic CD8 clonotypes in ibrutinib-treated CLL. This table comes from immunoSEQ multiplex PCR, and its TCRdb copy is limited to in-frame clones, with some not included. The sample has 80,000 to 95,000 clones; 70% to 80% are singletons. The sequenced sample was PBMCs, obtained after 12 months of ibrutinib treatment. These receptors were obtained from a human donor with chronic lymphocytic leukemia. Each CDR3 is given with its conserved first and last residue. The D gene is left open where the match is weak. Clone size is shown for a subset of rows, as once, few, many or a class of expanded clone.

V	D	size	J	DNA	CDR3
TRBV19	.	.	TRBJ2-6	TGTGCCAGTAGTCCCCTGAGGGTTGGTGGGGCCAACGTCCTGACTTTC	CASSPLRVGGANVLTF
TRBV28	TRBD1	.	TRBJ2-5	TGTGCCAGCAGCCGCCCCGGACAGGGGCCCGGGGCCCAGTACTTC	CASSRPGQGPGAQYF
TRBV6-5	TRBD1	.	TRBJ1-2	TGTGCCAGCAGTTGGGGGGAGGGGGCCTATGGCTACACCTTC	CASSWGEGAYGYTF
TRBV15	.	.	TRBJ1-1	TGTGCCACCAGCCCCGGCCTAGAACCGAACACTGAAGCTTTCTTT	CATSPGLEPNTEAFF
TRBV6-6	.	.	TRBJ1-2	TGTGCCAGCACCCGCCCCGGGACACCTTCCTATGGCTACACCTTC	CASTRPGTPSYGYTF
TRBV19	TRBD1	.	TRBJ2-7	TGTGCCAGTAGTAGGGGACAGGGGACCTACGAGCAGTACTTC	CASSRGQGTYEQYF
TRBV18	TRBD1	.	TRBJ2-7	TGTGCCAGCGCCCCTACCGGGACAGGGGGCCAGACCTACGAGCAGTACTTC	CASAPTGTGGQTYEQYF
TRBV29-1	.	few	TRBJ2-2	TGCAGCGTGGCCCCCCCCACCGGGGAGCTGTTTTTT	CSVAPPTGELFF
TRBV28	TRBD1	.	TRBJ1-4	TGTGCCAGCAGCGCGGACAGTCCAGGGGGAAAACTGTTTTTT	CASSADSPGGKLFF
TRBV4-2	.	.	TRBJ2-1	TGTGCCAGCAGCGGGGACCCCTACAATGAGCAGTTCTTC	CASSGDPYNEQFF
TRBV5-1	TRBD2	.	TRBJ2-7	TGCGCCAGCAGCCCAGGCGGACTAGCATCCTACGAGCAGTACTTC	CASSPGGLASYEQYF
TRBV7-2	.	.	TRBJ2-1	TGTGCCAGCAGCACTCGGGACGGCGGACAATTATCCTACAATGAGCAGTTCTTC	CASSTRDGGQLSYNEQFF
TRBV7-2	.	.	TRBJ1-5	TGTGCCAGCAGCTTGTCGGGGGCGTCCGGTCAGCCCCAGCATTTT	CASSLSGASGQPQHF
TRBV4-3	.	.	TRBJ2-7	TGCGCCAGTCTCCGGGCCAGCTACGAGCAGTACTTC	CASLRASYEQYF
TRBV6-6	.	.	TRBJ2-3	TGTGCCAGCAGCCGTACTGGGGATACGCAGTATTTT	CASSRTGDTQYF
TRBV19	.	.	TRBJ1-1	TGTGCCAGTAGTATTACCCCCGGGGACCCGAACACTGAAGCTTTCTTT	CASSITPGDPNTEAFF
TRBV5-6	TRBD2	.	TRBJ2-7	TGTGCCAGCAGCTTGTGGGAGGGTCGGGAGCAGTACTTC	CASSLWEGREQYF
TRBV28	.	once	TRBJ2-7	TGTGCCAGCAGTAACGGGGGACAACAGTCCTACGAGCAGTACTTC	CASSNGGQQSYEQYF
TRBV5-6	.	.	TRBJ2-5	TGTGCCAGCAGCCCACAGACAGTTTCAGAGACCCAGTACTTC	CASSPQTVSETQYF
TRBV27	.	.	TRBJ1-2	TGTGCCAGCAGTTTATCGGTCCCGCCTGTGGGCTACACCTTC	CASSLSVPPVGYTF
TRBV18	TRBD1	.	TRBJ1-6	TGTGCCAGCTCACCCGGGACAGGGGCTACCAATTCACCCCTCCACTTT	CASSPGTGATNSPLHF
TRBV5-4	TRBD1	.	TRBJ2-6	TGTGCCAGCCAACCAGGGGGCTCTGGGGCCAACGTCCTGACTTTC	CASQPGGSGANVLTF
TRBV18	.	few	TRBJ2-7	TGTGCCAGCTCAGAGGGTGCCTACGAGCAGTACTTC	CASSEGAYEQYF
TRBV6-6	TRBD1	.	TRBJ2-7	TGTGCCAGCAGTCCACCCGGGACAGCCACCTACGAGCAGTACTTC	CASSPPGTATYEQYF
TRBV30	TRBD1	few	TRBJ1-4	TGTGCCTGGAGTGTGACAGGGGTGGGTGAAAAACTGTTTTTT	CAWSVTGVGEKLFF
TRBV4-3	TRBD2	.	TRBJ2-1	TGCGCCAGCAGCCAAGTGTCTAGCGGGAGCAATGAGCAGTTCTTC	CASSQVSSGSNEQFF
TRBV5-1	TRBD1	once	TRBJ2-1	TGCGCCAGCAGCTTGCCCCCAGGGGGTCCTGAGCAGTTCTTC	CASSLPPGGPEQFF
TRBV18	TRBD2	.	TRBJ2-4	TGTGCCAGCTCACCGGGGGGGGCCAAAAACATTCAGTACTTC	CASSPGGAKNIQYF
TRBV5-8	TRBD2	once	TRBJ2-1	TGTGCCAGCAGCTTGGTGAAGGGAGGGGCACGGCTAGCGGACCACAATGAGCAGTTCTTC	CASSLVKGGARLADHNEQFF
TRBV19	.	.	TRBJ2-3	TGTGCCAGTAGTATTGGCGGGGTGAGCACAGATACGCAGTATTTT	CASSIGGVSTDTQYF
TRBV19	.	.	TRBJ2-4	TGTGCCAGTACCCCTTGGGGTGGGGTAGCCAAAAACATTCAGTACTTC	CASTPWGGVAKNIQYF
TRBV6-6	.	.	TRBJ2-4	TGTGCCAGCAGTGTCAAAAACATTCAGTACTTC	CASSVKNIQYF
TRBV28	.	.	TRBJ2-4	TGTGCCAGCAGTTTTGAGGGGGCCAAAAACATTCAGTACTTC	CASSFEGAKNIQYF
TRBV9	.	.	TRBJ1-1	TGTGCCAGCAGCGTAGGGGGCACCTCTGGGTCTGAAGCTTTCTTT	CASSVGGTSGSEAFF
TRBV11-3	.	.	TRBJ2-2	TGTGCCAGCAGCCCAGGGGGGGGCGGGGAGCTGTTTTTT	CASSPGGGGELFF
TRBV28	TRBD1	many	TRBJ2-7	TGTGCCAGCAGTTTATCCCCCTGGGGACAGGGAGGGCTGCGGTTC	CASSLSPWGQGGLRF
TRBV6-6	.	.	TRBJ2-7	TGTGCCAGCAGCCCAGGGGTCTACGAGCAGTACTTC	CASSPGVYEQYF
TRBV29-1	.	.	TRBJ1-1	TGCAGCGTCGCCAGGCCCTTAATGCCTGAAGCTTTCTTT	CSVARPLMPEAFF
TRBV6-5	.	.	TRBJ2-7	TGTGCCAGCAGTGAAGGGGAGCAGTACTTC	CASSEGEQYF
TRBV7-9	.	.	TRBJ2-5	TGTGCCAGCAGCCTAGGACACCCCAGAGAGACCCAGTACTTC	CASSLGHPRETQYF
TRBV4-3	TRBD1	.	TRBJ2-1	TGCGCCAGCAGCCGGGACAGGGAAGACTACAATGAGCAGTTCTTC	CASSRDREDYNEQFF
TRBV11-2	TRBD1	.	TRBJ2-1	TGTGCCAGCAGCTTTGGGGGGACAGGGGTGGGTGAGCAGTTCTTC	CASSFGGTGVGEQFF
TRBV7-9	TRBD2	.	TRBJ2-1	TGTGCCAGCAGCTTCAGGACTAGCGGGGATGAGCAGTTCTTC	CASSFRTSGDEQFF
TRBV28	.	.	TRBJ2-5	TGTGCCAGCAGGGACGAGACCCAGTACTTC	CASRDETQYF
TRBV7-8	.	.	TRBJ1-2	TGTGCCAGCAGCTTAGCCACCCTGGGTTGGGTCTACACCTTC	CASSLATLGWVYTF
TRBV4-2	TRBD1	few	TRBJ1-1	TGTGCCAGCAGCCACGACAGGGGAAACACTGAAGCTTTCTTT	CASSHDRGNTEAFF
TRBV9	.	once	TRBJ2-2	TGTGCCAGCAGCGTGCCCACCGGGGAGCTGTTTTTT	CASSVPTGELFF
TRBV19	TRBD1	few	TRBJ2-6	TGTGCCAGTAGTATCACAGGGGCGGCTGGGGCCAACGTCCTGACTTTC	CASSITGAAGANVLTF
TRBV19	TRBD1	.	TRBJ1-5	TGTGCCAGTAGCGGGACAGGGAACTCGTATAGCAATCAGCCCCAGCATTTT	CASSGTGNSYSNQPQHF